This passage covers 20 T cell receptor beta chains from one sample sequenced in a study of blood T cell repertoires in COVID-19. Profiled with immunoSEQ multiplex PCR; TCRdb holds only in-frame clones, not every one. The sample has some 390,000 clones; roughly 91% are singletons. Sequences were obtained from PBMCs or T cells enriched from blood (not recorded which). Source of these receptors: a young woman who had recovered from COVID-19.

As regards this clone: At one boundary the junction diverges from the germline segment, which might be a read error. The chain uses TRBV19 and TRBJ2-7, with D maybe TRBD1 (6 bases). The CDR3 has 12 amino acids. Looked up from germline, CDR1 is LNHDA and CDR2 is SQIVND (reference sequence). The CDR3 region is CASSSTRDNLHF. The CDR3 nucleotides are TGTGCCAGTAGCTCTACCCGGGACAACCTGCACTTC. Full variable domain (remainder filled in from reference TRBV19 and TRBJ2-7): DGGITQSPKYLFRKEGQNVTLSCEQNLNHDAMYWYRQDPGQGLRLIYYSQIVNDFQKGDIAEGYSVSREKKESFPLTVTSAQKNPTAFYLCASSSTRDNLHFGPGTRLTVT.

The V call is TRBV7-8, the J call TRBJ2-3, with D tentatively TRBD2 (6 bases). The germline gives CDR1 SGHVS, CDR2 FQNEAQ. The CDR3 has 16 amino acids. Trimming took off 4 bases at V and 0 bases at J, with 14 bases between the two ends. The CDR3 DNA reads TGTGCCAGCAGCTATGGCGGGGCCTACAGCACAGATACGCAGTATTTT. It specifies CASSYGGAYSTDTQYF.

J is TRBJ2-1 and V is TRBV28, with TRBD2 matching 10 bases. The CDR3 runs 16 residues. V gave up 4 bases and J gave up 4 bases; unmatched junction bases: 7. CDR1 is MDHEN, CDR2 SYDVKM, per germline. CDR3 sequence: CASSSLAGVWYNEQFF. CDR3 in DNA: TGTGCCAGCAGTTCCCTAGCGGGAGTTTGGTACAATGAGCAGTTCTTC.

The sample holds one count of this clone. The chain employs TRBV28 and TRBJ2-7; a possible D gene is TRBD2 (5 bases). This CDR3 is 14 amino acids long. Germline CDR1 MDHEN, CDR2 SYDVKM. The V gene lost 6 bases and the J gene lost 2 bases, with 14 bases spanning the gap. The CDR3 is CASSNRGEPYEQYF. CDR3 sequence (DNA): TGTGCCAGCAGCAACCGGGGAGAGCCCTACGAGCAGTACTTC.

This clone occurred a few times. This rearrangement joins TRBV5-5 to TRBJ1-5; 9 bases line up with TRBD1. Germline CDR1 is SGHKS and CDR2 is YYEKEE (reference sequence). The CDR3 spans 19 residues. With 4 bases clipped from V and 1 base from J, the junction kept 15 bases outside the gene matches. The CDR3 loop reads CASSHLYRDRVVSNQPQHF. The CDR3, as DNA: TGTGCCAGCAGCCACCTTTACCGGGACAGGGTGGTGAGCAATCAGCCCCAGCATTTT.

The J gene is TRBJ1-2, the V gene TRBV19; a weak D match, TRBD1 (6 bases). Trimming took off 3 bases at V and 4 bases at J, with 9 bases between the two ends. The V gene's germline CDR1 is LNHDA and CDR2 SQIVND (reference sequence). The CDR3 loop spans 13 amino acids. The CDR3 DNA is TGTGCCAGTAGTATTGGACAGCCCTATGGCTACACCTTC. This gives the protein CASSIGQPYGYTF. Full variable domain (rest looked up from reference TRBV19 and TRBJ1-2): DGGITQSPKYLFRKEGQNVTLSCEQNLNHDAMYWYRQDPGQGLRLIYYSQIVNDFQKGDIAEGYSVSREKKESFPLTVTSAQKNPTAFYLCASSIGQPYGYTFGSGTRLTVV.

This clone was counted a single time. CDR3 nucleotides: TGTGCCAGCAGCTTATTTTCGGACTACTATAATGAAAAACTGTTTTTT. It encodes CASSLFSDYYNEKLFF. The chain couples TRBV7-9 to TRBJ1-4; D gene unclear. V lost 2 bases and J 4 bases, leaving 14 bases between the germline ends. Germline V gives CDR1 SEHNR, CDR2 FQNEAQ (reference sequence). The CDR3 consists of 16 residues.

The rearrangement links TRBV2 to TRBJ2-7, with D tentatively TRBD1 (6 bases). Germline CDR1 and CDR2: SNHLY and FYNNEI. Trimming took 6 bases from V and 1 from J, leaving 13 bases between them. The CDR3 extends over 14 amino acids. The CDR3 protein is CASRRQGPSYEQYF. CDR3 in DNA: TGTGCCAGCAGGAGGCAGGGGCCTTCCTACGAGCAGTACTTC.

The CDR3 region has the DNA TGTGCCAGCTCCCGCGGGACTAGAAACCAAGAGACCCAGTACTTC. As protein: CASSRGTRNQETQYF. The chain couples TRBV18 to TRBJ2-5; 8 bases map to TRBD2. There are 15 residues in the CDR3. Losses at the gene ends were 6 bases for V and 0 bases for J; bases not matched to a gene: 6. Germline-derived CDR1 and CDR2 are KGHSH and LQKENI.

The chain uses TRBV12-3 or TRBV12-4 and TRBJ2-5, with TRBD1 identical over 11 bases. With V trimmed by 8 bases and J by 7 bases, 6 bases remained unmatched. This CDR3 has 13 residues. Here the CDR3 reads CASGTGGIGTQYF. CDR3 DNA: TGTGCCAGCGGGACAGGGGGAATAGGGACCCAGTACTTC.

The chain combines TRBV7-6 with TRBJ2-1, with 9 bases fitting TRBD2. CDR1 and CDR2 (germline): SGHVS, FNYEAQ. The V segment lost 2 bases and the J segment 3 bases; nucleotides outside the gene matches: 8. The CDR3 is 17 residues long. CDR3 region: CASSLYQRGALYNEQFF. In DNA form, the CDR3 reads TGTGCCAGCAGCTTATATCAGCGGGGGGCGCTCTACAATGAGCAGTTCTTC.

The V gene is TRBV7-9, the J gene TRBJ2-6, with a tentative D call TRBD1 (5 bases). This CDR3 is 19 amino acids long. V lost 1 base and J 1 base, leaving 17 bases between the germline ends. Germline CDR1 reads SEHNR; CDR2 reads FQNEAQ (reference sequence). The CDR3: CASSLGWAGKISGANVLTF. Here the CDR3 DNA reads TGTGCCAGCAGCTTAGGTTGGGCAGGGAAAATTTCTGGGGCCAACGTCCTGACTTTC.

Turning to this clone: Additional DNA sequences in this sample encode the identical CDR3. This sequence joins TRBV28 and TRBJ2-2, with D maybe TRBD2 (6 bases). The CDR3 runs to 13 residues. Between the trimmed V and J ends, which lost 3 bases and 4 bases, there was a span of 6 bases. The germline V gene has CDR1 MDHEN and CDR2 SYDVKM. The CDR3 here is CASSLGGTGELFF. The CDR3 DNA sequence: TGTGCCAGCAGTTTGGGGGGCACCGGGGAGCTGTTTTTT. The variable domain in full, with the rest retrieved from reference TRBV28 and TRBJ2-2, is DVKVTQSSRYLVKRTGEKVFLECVQDMDHENMFWYRQDPGLGLRLIYFSYDVKMKEKGDIPEGYSVSREKKERFSLILESASTNQTSMYLCASSLGGTGELFFGEGSRLTVL.

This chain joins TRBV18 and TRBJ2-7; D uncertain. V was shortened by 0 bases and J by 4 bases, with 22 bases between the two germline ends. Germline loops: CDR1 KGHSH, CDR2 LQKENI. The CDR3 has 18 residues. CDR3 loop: CASSPPIVDSRKRYEQYF. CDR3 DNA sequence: TGTGCCAGCTCACCACCGATAGTAGACTCGAGGAAACGGTACGAGCAGTACTTC.

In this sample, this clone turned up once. CDR3 sequence: CSVDDPGQGPDTQYF. The CDR3 nucleotides read TGCAGCGTAGACGATCCGGGACAGGGACCAGATACGCAGTATTTT. The chain carries TRBV29-1 and TRBJ2-3, with 9 positions matching TRBD1. The CDR3 has 15 amino acids. Unmatched junction bases numbered 11, after V lost 6 bases and J lost 4 bases. Germline values: CDR1 SQVTM, CDR2 ANQGSEA.

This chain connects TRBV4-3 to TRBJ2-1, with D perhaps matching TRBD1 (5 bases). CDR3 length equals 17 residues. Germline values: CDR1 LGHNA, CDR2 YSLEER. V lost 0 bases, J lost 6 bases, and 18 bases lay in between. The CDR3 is CASSQDVVDKRGNEQFF. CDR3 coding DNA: TGCGCCAGCAGCCAAGATGTCGTGGACAAACGAGGCAATGAGCAGTTCTTC.

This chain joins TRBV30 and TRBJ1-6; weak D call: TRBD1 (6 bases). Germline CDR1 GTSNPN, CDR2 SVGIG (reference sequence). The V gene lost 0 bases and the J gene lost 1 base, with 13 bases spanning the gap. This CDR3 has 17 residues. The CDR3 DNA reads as TGTGCCTGGAGTGTAAGGGGGTTCGGGTCCTATAATTCACCCCTCCACTTT. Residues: CAWSVRGFGSYNSPLHF.

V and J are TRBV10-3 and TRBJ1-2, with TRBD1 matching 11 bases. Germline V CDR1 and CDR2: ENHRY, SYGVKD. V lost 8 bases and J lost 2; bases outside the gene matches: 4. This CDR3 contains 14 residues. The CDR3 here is CAIGGQGVNYGYTF. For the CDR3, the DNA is TGTGCCATCGGGGGACAGGGGGTGAACTATGGCTACACCTTC.

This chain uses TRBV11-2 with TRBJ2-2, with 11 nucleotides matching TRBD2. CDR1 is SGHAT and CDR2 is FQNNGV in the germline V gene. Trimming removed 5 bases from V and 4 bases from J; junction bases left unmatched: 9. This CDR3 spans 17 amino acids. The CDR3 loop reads CASSPIAGGPGTGELFF. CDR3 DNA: TGTGCCAGCAGCCCAATAGCGGGAGGGCCTGGCACCGGGGAGCTGTTTTTT.

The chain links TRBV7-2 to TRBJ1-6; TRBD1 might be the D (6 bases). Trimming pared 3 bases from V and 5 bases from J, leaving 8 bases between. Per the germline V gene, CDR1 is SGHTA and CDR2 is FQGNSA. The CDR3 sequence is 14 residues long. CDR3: CASSFRGNNSPLHF. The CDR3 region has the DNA TGTGCCAGCAGCTTCAGGGGAAATAATTCACCCCTCCACTTT.